The rows below give T cell receptor beta chains drawn from one sample of a study of cytomegalovirus exposure and HLA in healthy donors. The data were produced by immunoSEQ multiplex PCR, yet TCRdb's version contains in-frame clones alone and is incomplete. The sample consists of over 60,000 clones, approximately 81% of them appearing once. The sample taken for sequencing was PBMCs. These receptors were obtained from a woman in her 30s in good health and CMV-seropositive. CDR3s include the opening cysteine and the closing phenylalanine or tryptophan. The D gene is left open where the match is weak. Clone size is shown for a subset of rows, as once, few, many or a class of expanded clone.

d_gene: NA; abundance: NA; j_gene: TRBJ1-1; v_gene: TRBV5-5; CDR3nt: TGTGCCAGCAGCTTGGGTTCCCACAGACAGAAGAACACTGAAGCTTTCTTT; CDR3aa: CASSLGSHRQKNTEAFF
d_gene: NA; abundance: NA; j_gene: TRBJ2-3; v_gene: TRBV9; CDR3nt: TGTGCCAGCAGCGTAGCAACAGGGATTACCACAGATACGCAGTATTTT; CDR3aa: CASSVATGITTDTQYF
d_gene: NA; abundance: NA; j_gene: TRBJ2-5; v_gene: TRBV2; CDR3nt: TGTGCCAGCAGCCCAGGGCGGGAGACCCAGTACTTC; CDR3aa: CASSPGRETQYF
d_gene: TRBD1; abundance: NA; j_gene: TRBJ2-2; v_gene: TRBV6-6; CDR3nt: TGTGCCAGCAGCCGCCGGGACAGGGGGGGGACCGGGGAGCTGTTTTTT; CDR3aa: CASSRRDRGGTGELFF
d_gene: TRBD1; abundance: NA; j_gene: TRBJ1-2; v_gene: TRBV5-1; CDR3nt: TGCGCCAGCAGCTTGGGGGGACAGGAGGGTGGCTACACCTTC; CDR3aa: CASSLGGQEGGYTF
d_gene: NA; abundance: NA; j_gene: TRBJ2-7; v_gene: TRBV14; CDR3nt: TGTGCCAGCAGCCACCTAAGGCGGGACGGCTCCTACGAGCAGTACTTC; CDR3aa: CASSHLRRDGSYEQYF
d_gene: TRBD1; abundance: NA; j_gene: TRBJ2-7; v_gene: TRBV19; CDR3nt: TGTGCAGGACAGGGCCGGATCTACGAGCAGTACTTC; CDR3aa: CAGQGRIYEQYF
d_gene: TRBD2; abundance: once; j_gene: TRBJ2-7; v_gene: TRBV7-2; CDR3nt: TGTGCCAGCAATAGCCGGGGGACTAGCGAGCAGTACTTC; CDR3aa: CASNSRGTSEQYF
d_gene: TRBD1; abundance: few; j_gene: TRBJ1-6; v_gene: TRBV6-6; CDR3nt: TGTGCCAGCGCCATCAGGGGGAATTCACCCCTCCACTTT; CDR3aa: CASAIRGNSPLHF
d_gene: NA; abundance: NA; j_gene: TRBJ1-1; v_gene: TRBV30; CDR3nt: TGTGCCTGGAGCCTCCCCCTTAGCGGCACTGAAGCTTTCTTT; CDR3aa: CAWSLPLSGTEAFF
d_gene: NA; abundance: NA; j_gene: TRBJ2-5; v_gene: TRBV20-1; CDR3nt: TGCAGTGCTAGGCTAGCAGAGACCCAGTACTTC; CDR3aa: CSARLAETQYF
d_gene: TRBD1; abundance: NA; j_gene: TRBJ2-7; v_gene: TRBV4-1; CDR3nt: TGCGCCAGCAGCCAAGATCATTATGGTTTGAGGACAGGGGCTCCCTACGAGCAGTACTTC; CDR3aa: CASSQDHYGLRTGAPYEQYF
d_gene: NA; abundance: NA; j_gene: TRBJ1-1; v_gene: TRBV6-1; CDR3nt: TGTGCCAGCAGTGAATCGGGCGGGGGGCGAGGTGAAGCTTTCTTT; CDR3aa: CASSESGGGRGEAFF
d_gene: TRBD2; abundance: once; j_gene: TRBJ2-5; v_gene: TRBV18; CDR3nt: TGTGCCAGCTCACCACCGACTAGCGGGAAAGAGACCCAGTACTTC; CDR3aa: CASSPPTSGKETQYF
d_gene: TRBD1; abundance: NA; j_gene: TRBJ1-4; v_gene: TRBV9; CDR3nt: TGTGCCAGCAGCGGAGGGGGCACAGGAGTTGAAAAACTGTTTTTT; CDR3aa: CASSGGGTGVEKLFF
d_gene: NA; abundance: NA; j_gene: TRBJ2-7; v_gene: TRBV7-2; CDR3nt: TGTGCCAGCAGCTCCGGCGGTTTACCCTACGAGCAGTACTTC; CDR3aa: CASSSGGLPYEQYF
d_gene: TRBD1; abundance: few; j_gene: TRBJ1-2; v_gene: TRBV4-3; CDR3nt: TGCGCCAGCAGCCCGGACAGGAACTATGGCTACACCTTC; CDR3aa: CASSPDRNYGYTF
d_gene: TRBD1; abundance: few; j_gene: TRBJ2-5; v_gene: TRBV7-3; CDR3nt: TGTGCCAGCAGCTTGGGAGGAGGGACAGGGGGCGGAGAGACCCAGTACTTC; CDR3aa: CASSLGGGTGGGETQYF
d_gene: NA; abundance: NA; j_gene: TRBJ1-4; v_gene: TRBV28; CDR3nt: TGTGCCAGCAGGAAGAGTCTTGAAAAACTGTTTTTT; CDR3aa: CASRKSLEKLFF
d_gene: TRBD1; abundance: NA; j_gene: TRBJ1-2; v_gene: TRBV15; CDR3nt: TGTGCCACCAGCGGATACGGGACAGAGGACTATGGCTACACCTTC; CDR3aa: CATSGYGTEDYGYTF
d_gene: NA; abundance: NA; j_gene: TRBJ1-2; v_gene: TRBV5-1; CDR3nt: TGCGCCAGCAGCTTGGAGGCGCGAGGAGGCTACACCTTC; CDR3aa: CASSLEARGGYTF
d_gene: NA; abundance: once; j_gene: TRBJ2-7; v_gene: TRBV28; CDR3nt: TGTGCCAGCAGGCGGAATTTGGTCTACGAGCAGTACTTC; CDR3aa: CASRRNLVYEQYF
d_gene: NA; abundance: NA; j_gene: TRBJ2-2; v_gene: TRBV7-2; CDR3nt: TGTGCCAGCAGCTTAACCTTAGTATCCGCCGGGGAGCTGTTTTTT; CDR3aa: CASSLTLVSAGELFF
d_gene: NA; abundance: few; j_gene: TRBJ2-2; v_gene: TRBV5-4; CDR3nt: TGTGCCAGCAGCTTGGGGGCTGGGAGCCGGGGCACCGGGGAGCTGTTTTTT; CDR3aa: CASSLGAGSRGTGELFF
d_gene: TRBD2; abundance: NA; j_gene: TRBJ2-7; v_gene: TRBV9; CDR3nt: TGTGCCAGCAGTACACCCTCTAGCGGGCGCGGCTACGAGCAGTACTTC; CDR3aa: CASSTPSSGRGYEQYF
d_gene: NA; abundance: NA; j_gene: TRBJ2-3; v_gene: TRBV7-8; CDR3nt: TGTGCCAGCAGCTTAGACGGGAGAAGGGGCACAGATACGCAGTATTTT; CDR3aa: CASSLDGRRGTDTQYF
d_gene: NA; abundance: few; j_gene: TRBJ1-1; v_gene: TRBV30; CDR3nt: TGTGCCTGGTCACGGGGAAAGAACACTGAAGCTTTCTTT; CDR3aa: CAWSRGKNTEAFF
d_gene: TRBD2; abundance: NA; j_gene: TRBJ2-1; v_gene: TRBV18; CDR3nt: TGTGCCAGCTCACCAATTCGACTAGCTAGCAGCAATGAGCAGTTCTTC; CDR3aa: CASSPIRLASSNEQFF
d_gene: NA; abundance: NA; j_gene: TRBJ2-7; v_gene: TRBV13; CDR3nt: TGTGCCAGCAGCTTTGCGGGACTGAGCTCCTACGAGCAGTACTTC; CDR3aa: CASSFAGLSSYEQYF
d_gene: NA; abundance: NA; j_gene: TRBJ1-1; v_gene: TRBV4-2; CDR3nt: TGTGCCAGCAGCCCTCATGGGGGACAGAACACTGAAGCTTTCTTT; CDR3aa: CASSPHGGQNTEAFF
d_gene: TRBD1; abundance: NA; j_gene: TRBJ2-7; v_gene: TRBV6-5; CDR3nt: TGTGCCAGCAGCGGAGGACAGGGCGGCTACGAGCAGTACTTC; CDR3aa: CASSGGQGGYEQYF